The TCR beta chain described here comes from a study of glioma-infiltrating T cells. Regarding the study as a whole: Gliomas, especially low-grade, showed above-expected tissue-blood divergence; non-neoplastic patients showed below. CDR3 overlap between tissue and blood was very small.

The CDR3 is made up of 15 amino acids. The germline V gene encodes CDR1 SGHTA and CDR2 FQGTGA. Germline trimming cut 0 bases from V and 6 bases from J; bases unmatched to any gene: 5. TCR alpha and beta CDR3 regions were amplified from RNA using iRepertoire nested multiplex PCR. For one-step reverse transcription and amplification, about 90-450 ng of tissue mRNA or PBMC total RNA was used. TCRdb analysed the multiplex PCR reads with MiXCR anew, one entry per CDR3 protein. The sample contains 85,000 to 110,000 distinct CDR3 sequences, about 30% of which appear only once. This clonotype was detected ten times or more. Its antigen is unidentified.

This TCR came from a human donor with low-grade glioma or glioblastoma, undergoing nonglioma brain surgery, or in good health (not recorded which). The chain couples TRBV7-3 to TRBJ2-1; 7 positions agree with TRBD2. Sequenced sample: glioma tissue, nonneoplastic brain tissue, or PBMCs (not recorded which). DNA for the CDR3: TGTGCCAGCAGCTTAACACGGACTAGTGGCAATGAGCAGTTCTTC. Translation: CASSLTRTSGNEQFF.